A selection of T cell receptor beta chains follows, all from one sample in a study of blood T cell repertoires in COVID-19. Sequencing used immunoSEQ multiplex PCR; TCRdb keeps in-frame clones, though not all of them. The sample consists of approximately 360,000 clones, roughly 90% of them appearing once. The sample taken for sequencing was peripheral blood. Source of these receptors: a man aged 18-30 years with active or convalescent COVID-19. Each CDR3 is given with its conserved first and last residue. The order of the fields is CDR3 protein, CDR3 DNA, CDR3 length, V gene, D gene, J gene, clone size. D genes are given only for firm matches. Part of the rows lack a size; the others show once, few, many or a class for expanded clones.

cdr3_aa: CASSLPGSNYGYTF
cdr3_nt: TGTGCCAGCAGCCTCCCCGGGTCTAACTATGGCTACACCTTC
cdr3_length: 14
v_call: TRBV7-8
d_call: NA
j_call: TRBJ1-2
clone_size: NA

cdr3_aa: CASSLGVGQGPDTQYF
cdr3_nt: TGTGCCAGCAGCCTGGGGGTAGGACAGGGCCCAGATACGCAGTATTTT
cdr3_length: 16
v_call: TRBV7-2
d_call: TRBD1
j_call: TRBJ2-3
clone_size: NA

cdr3_aa: CATRDSGRAADTQYF
cdr3_nt: TGTGCCACCAGGGATAGCGGGAGGGCCGCAGATACGCAGTATTTT
cdr3_length: 15
v_call: TRBV24-1
d_call: TRBD2
j_call: TRBJ2-3
clone_size: NA

cdr3_aa: CASSYETTGSYEQYF
cdr3_nt: TGTGCCAGCAGTTACGAGACCACAGGCTCCTACGAGCAGTACTTC
cdr3_length: 15
v_call: TRBV6-2/TRBV6-3
d_call: NA
j_call: TRBJ2-7
clone_size: NA

cdr3_aa: CASSQGRTGAQNEQYF
cdr3_nt: TGTGCCAGCAGCCAAGGCCGCACTGGGGCCCAGAACGAGCAGTACTTC
cdr3_length: 16
v_call: TRBV4-2
d_call: NA
j_call: TRBJ2-7
clone_size: once

cdr3_aa: CASSIPVDRGRPLHF
cdr3_nt: TGTGCCAGCAGCATCCCTGTGGACAGGGGACGACCCCTCCACTTT
cdr3_length: 15
v_call: TRBV5-6
d_call: TRBD1
j_call: TRBJ1-6
clone_size: NA

cdr3_aa: CASSTGTAVGNEQFF
cdr3_nt: TGTGCCAGCAGCACGGGGACAGCGGTGGGCAATGAGCAGTTCTTC
cdr3_length: 15
v_call: TRBV5-4
d_call: TRBD1
j_call: TRBJ2-1
clone_size: few

cdr3_aa: CASSHQPGITEAFF
cdr3_nt: TGTGCCAGCAGCCACCAACCCGGGATAACTGAAGCTTTCTTT
cdr3_length: 14
v_call: TRBV14
d_call: NA
j_call: TRBJ1-1
clone_size: NA

cdr3_aa: CASSTGGTTQETQYF
cdr3_nt: TGTGCCAGCAGCACAGGGGGGACGACCCAAGAGACCCAGTACTTC
cdr3_length: 15
v_call: TRBV7-8
d_call: TRBD1
j_call: TRBJ2-5
clone_size: once

cdr3_aa: CASSNTGELFF
cdr3_nt: TGTGCCAGCTCGAACACCGGGGAGCTGTTTTTT
cdr3_length: 11
v_call: TRBV19
d_call: NA
j_call: TRBJ2-2
clone_size: NA

cdr3_aa: CASSPGGDSPLHF
cdr3_nt: TGTGCCAGCAGCCCGGGGGGGGATTCACCCCTCCACTTT
cdr3_length: 13
v_call: TRBV5-6
d_call: NA
j_call: TRBJ1-6
clone_size: NA

cdr3_aa: CASLTSGIYEQYF
cdr3_nt: TGTGCCAGTTTGACTAGCGGGATATACGAGCAGTACTTC
cdr3_length: 13
v_call: TRBV28
d_call: TRBD2
j_call: TRBJ2-7
clone_size: NA

cdr3_aa: CAWSVTEMQYF
cdr3_nt: TGTGCCTGGAGTGTAACAGAAATGCAGTATTTT
cdr3_length: 11
v_call: TRBV30
d_call: NA
j_call: TRBJ2-3
clone_size: NA

cdr3_aa: CSASIAERGVFSYNEQFF
cdr3_nt: TGCAGTGCTAGTATAGCGGAGCGGGGGGTTTTCTCCTACAATGAGCAGTTCTTC
cdr3_length: 18
v_call: TRBV20-1
d_call: TRBD2
j_call: TRBJ2-1
clone_size: NA

cdr3_aa: CASSGGVNSPLHF
cdr3_nt: TGTGCCAGCTCCGGAGGAGTGAATTCACCCCTCCACTTT
cdr3_length: 13
v_call: TRBV7-3
d_call: NA
j_call: TRBJ1-6
clone_size: few

cdr3_aa: CASSYSSEDGGEAFF
cdr3_nt: TGTGCCAGCAGTTACTCGTCAGAGGACGGGGGTGAAGCTTTCTTT
cdr3_length: 15
v_call: TRBV6-6
d_call: NA
j_call: TRBJ1-1
clone_size: NA

cdr3_aa: CASSYYWGQNTEAFF
cdr3_nt: TGCGCCAGCAGCTATTATTGGGGCCAGAACACTGAAGCTTTCTTT
cdr3_length: 15
v_call: TRBV5-1
d_call: NA
j_call: TRBJ1-1
clone_size: NA